The 5 T cell receptor beta chains reported below all come from one sample, sequenced in a study of cytomegalovirus exposure and HLA in healthy donors. PCR amplification relied on 60 Vbeta primers (plus 13 Jbeta primers). Sequenced by immunoSEQ multiplex PCR; TCRdb stores in-frame clones only, minus some. The table lists around 190,000 clones, 81% of them singletons. The sample comprised PBMCs. Receptor source: a man aged 40-49 years in good health and CMV-seropositive.

The rearrangement uses TRBV27 and TRBJ2-1, with 8 bases matching TRBD2. Trimming cost V 3 bases and J 7 bases; bases outside gene matches: 8. Germline assignment: CDR1 MNHEY and CDR2 SMNVEV (reference sequence). The CDR3 length is 15 residues. The CDR3 DNA follows: TGTGCCAGCAGTTTCAAGCGGGAGACGTCTAATGAGCAGTTCTTC. Translated: CASSFKRETSNEQFF.

The sample holds one count of this clone. The gene calls are TRBV7-8 and TRBJ2-7; 10 bases match TRBD1. The germline gives CDR1 SGHVS, CDR2 FQNEAQ. CDR3 length equals 15 residues. The J segment lost 6 bases and the V segment lost 5 bases, leaving 10 bases of the junction unmatched. CDR3 nucleotides: TGTGCCAGCAGCCCACCGGGACAGGGGTCCCTCGAGCAGTACTTC. It codes for CASSPPGQGSLEQYF.

The chain combines TRBV7-2 with TRBJ2-5; 9 bases are a match to TRBD2. The better agreement between TRBJ2-7 and the DNA end casts doubt on the J call. This CDR3 contains 15 residues. CDR1 and CDR2 (germline): SGHTA, FQGNSA. This chain's CDR3 is CASSETSGGYDEQYF. DNA of the CDR3: TGTGCCAGCAGCGAGACTAGCGGAGGTTACGACGAGCAGTACTTC.

The table lists this clone with a few counts. The gene calls are TRBV4-3 and TRBJ2-1, with 8 bases that match TRBD2. V lost 0 bases, J lost 6 bases, and 7 bases stayed unmatched. The V gene's germline CDR1 is LGHNA and CDR2 YSLEER. This CDR3 is 16 amino acids long. The CDR3 DNA reads as TGCGCCAGCAGCCAAGATTACGGCGGGGGGTCCAATGAGCAGTTCTTC. Amino acid sequence: CASSQDYGGGSNEQFF.

The chain is built from TRBV28 and TRBJ1-4; no clear D. This CDR3 spans 14 amino acids. Germline CDR1 is MDHEN and CDR2 is SYDVKM. V was pared by 2 bases and J by 8 bases, with 12 bases between. The CDR3 DNA reads TGTGCCAGCAGTTTAGGAGGGAGGGAGGAAAAACTGTTTTTT. It is translated as CASSLGGREEKLFF.